This T cell receptor (beta chain) came from a study of shared clonotypes between healthy human individuals. Findings and caveats of the study: Among non-shared clonotypes, generation probabilities were lower than among those shared by all four donors.

This clone was recorded only once. No antigen is known for it. Each subset's genomic DNA was shared equally among a number of immunoSEQ plates. Sequencing used immunoSEQ multiplex PCR; TCRdb keeps in-frame clones, though not all of them. Counted here are about 1 million clones, around 76% occurring once; the ten biggest clones make up 1.4%. Germline V gives CDR1 SGHVS, CDR2 FQNEAQ. This CDR3 contains 11 residues. Deletions cut 5 bases from V and 9 bases from J, with 11 bases between. The sample taken for sequencing was memory CD4+ T cells sorted from blood. Indicated subset: CD45RA-negative fraction. The rearrangement joins TRBV7-8 to TRBJ2-7; D tentatively reads TRBD1 or TRBD2 (5 bases each). This clonotype was obtained from a man between 18 and 29 years old in good health. The DNA of the CDR3 is TGTGCCAGCAGCCAAGGGACCTGGCAGTACTTC. It encodes CASSQGTWQYF. Full variable domain (missing parts from reference TRBV7-8 and TRBJ2-7): GAGVSQSPRYKVAKRGQDVALRCDPISGHVSLFWYQQALGQGPEFLTYFQNEAQLDKSGLPSDRFFAERPEGSVSTLKIQRTQQEDSAVYLCASSQGTWQYFGPGTRLTVT.